This TCR beta chain came from a study of cytomegalovirus exposure and HLA in healthy donors. Primers for the PCR totalled 60 Vbeta and 13 Jbeta. TCRdb keeps only in-frame clones here, not all; method: immunoSEQ multiplex PCR. The repertoire holds under 300,000 clones, with just over 70% as singletons. Findings and caveats of the study: Previous analysis showed most TCR beta V segments were productive about 90% or about 30% of the time.

The CDR3 contains 15 residues. Per germline, CDR1 MNHEY and CDR2 SVGAGI. About this clone itself: Its antigen is not identified.

The chain links TRBV6-5 to TRBJ2-5, with D possibly being TRBD2 (5 bases). The DNA end lines up better with TRBJ2-7; the J call may be wrong. The receptor comes from a female donor in good health and CMV-seronegative. Sequencing was carried out using PBMCs. DNA of the CDR3: TGTGCCAGCAGTTCCCCCTATTCGGGGTTCCACGAGCAGTACTTC. The encoded protein is CASSSPYSGFHEQYF.